This paragraph covers one T cell receptor beta chain sequence. CDR3 length equals 17 residues. CDR1 and CDR2 from the germline V gene are MNHNS and SASEGT. The ends lost 2 bases at V and 2 bases at J; junction bases unmatched: 7. This entry is derived from a study of blood T cell repertoires in COVID-19. Looking at the study overall: The United States, Italy and Spain supplied acute and convalescent COVID-19 samples. Sources were T cells, B-cell-depleted T cells, or PBMCs; the material itself was cDNA or gDNA.

Original analysis: By means of reference gene primer amplification, nucleated cell counts were estimated. Sequenced by immunoSEQ multiplex PCR; TCRdb stores in-frame clones only, minus some. Clonal size and the V and J genes are those of that table, whereas D and trimming came from the DNA. This sample has around 60,000 clones; 80% to 90% occur once, and the top ten carry about 15%. The chain is built from TRBV6-1 and TRBJ1-3; 9 bases align to TRBD1. The clonotype was recovered from a man at least 80 years old with acute or convalescent COVID-19. Sequencing used peripheral blood. In DNA, the CDR3 is TGTGCCAGCAGTGAACACCCGGGGGACAGGGCTGGAAACACCATATATTTT. Its protein is CASSEHPGDRAGNTIYF.